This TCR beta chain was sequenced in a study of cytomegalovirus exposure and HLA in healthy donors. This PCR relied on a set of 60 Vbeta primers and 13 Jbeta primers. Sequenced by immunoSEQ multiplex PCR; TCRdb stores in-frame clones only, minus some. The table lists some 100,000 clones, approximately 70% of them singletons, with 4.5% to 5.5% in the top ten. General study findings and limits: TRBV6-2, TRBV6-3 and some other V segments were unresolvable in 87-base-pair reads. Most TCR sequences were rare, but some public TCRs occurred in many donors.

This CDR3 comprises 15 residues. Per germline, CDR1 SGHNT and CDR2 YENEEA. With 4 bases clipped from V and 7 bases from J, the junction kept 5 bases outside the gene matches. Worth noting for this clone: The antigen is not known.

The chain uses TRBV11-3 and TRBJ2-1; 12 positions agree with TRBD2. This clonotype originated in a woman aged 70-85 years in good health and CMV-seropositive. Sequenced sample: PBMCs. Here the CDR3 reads CASSSGLAGLNEQFF. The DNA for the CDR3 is TGTGCCAGCAGCTCCGGACTAGCGGGGTTAAATGAGCAGTTCTTC.